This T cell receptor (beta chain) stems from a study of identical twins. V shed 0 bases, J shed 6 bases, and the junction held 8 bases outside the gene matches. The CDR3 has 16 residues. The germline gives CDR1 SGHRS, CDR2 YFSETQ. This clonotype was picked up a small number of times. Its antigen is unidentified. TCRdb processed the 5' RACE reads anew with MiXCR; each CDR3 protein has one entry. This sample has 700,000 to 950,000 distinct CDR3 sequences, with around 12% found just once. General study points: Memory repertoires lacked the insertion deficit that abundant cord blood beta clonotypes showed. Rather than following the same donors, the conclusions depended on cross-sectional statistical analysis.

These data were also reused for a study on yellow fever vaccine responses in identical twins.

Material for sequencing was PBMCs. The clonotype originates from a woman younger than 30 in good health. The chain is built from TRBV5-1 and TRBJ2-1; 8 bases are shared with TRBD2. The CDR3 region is CASSLVTGGAFNEQFF. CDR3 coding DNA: TGCGCCAGCAGCTTGGTTACGGGAGGGGCCTTCAATGAGCAGTTCTTC.